This is a list of T cell receptor beta chains from one sample in a study of T cells after yellow fever vaccination. TCRdb passed the 5' RACE reads through MiXCR, listing each CDR3 protein once. This table holds around 500,000 distinct CDR3 sequences, about a fifth found once. This specimen consisted of PBMCs, obtained about 20 days after the first yellow fever vaccination. These receptors were obtained from a man younger than 30 who received the YFV17D yellow fever vaccine. The conserved cysteine and the conserved F or W are not part of the CDR3 here. D genes are given only for firm matches. The size field is filled for only some rows; it gives once, few, many or a size class.

cdr3_aa: ASKDWAGGADTQY; clone_size: few; j_call: TRBJ2-3; d_call: TRBD2; v_call: TRBV6-1
cdr3_aa: ASSLGTSPNEKLF; clone_size: NA; j_call: TRBJ1-4; d_call: NA; v_call: TRBV5-1
cdr3_aa: ASSLGTSGGYNEQF; clone_size: NA; j_call: TRBJ2-1; d_call: TRBD2; v_call: TRBV5-1
cdr3_aa: ASSQAGRGYGYT; clone_size: few; j_call: TRBJ1-2; d_call: NA; v_call: TRBV5-1
cdr3_aa: ASSLTGLDGYT; clone_size: few; j_call: TRBJ1-2; d_call: NA; v_call: TRBV6-5
cdr3_aa: ASSLTVQRARAGELF; clone_size: NA; j_call: TRBJ2-2; d_call: NA; v_call: TRBV12-3/TRBV12-4
cdr3_aa: ASSPQETGAEQF; clone_size: many; j_call: TRBJ2-1; d_call: NA; v_call: TRBV18
cdr3_aa: SAGDWRANEKLF; clone_size: few; j_call: TRBJ1-4; d_call: NA; v_call: TRBV20-1
cdr3_aa: ASRSRRYEQY; clone_size: few; j_call: TRBJ2-7; d_call: NA; v_call: TRBV28
cdr3_aa: ATSDPGRDETQY; clone_size: NA; j_call: TRBJ2-5; d_call: NA; v_call: TRBV24-1
cdr3_aa: ASSQGGGREGIDGAEAF; clone_size: NA; j_call: TRBJ1-1; d_call: NA; v_call: TRBV5-1
cdr3_aa: ASTSLRWGDDGYT; clone_size: few; j_call: TRBJ1-2; d_call: NA; v_call: TRBV11-2
cdr3_aa: SARGNVLAGGGEQF; clone_size: few; j_call: TRBJ2-1; d_call: TRBD2; v_call: TRBV20-1
cdr3_aa: ASSLEGGGGQPQH; clone_size: NA; j_call: TRBJ1-5; d_call: NA; v_call: TRBV5-1
cdr3_aa: SARDLEGDGELF; clone_size: few; j_call: TRBJ2-2; d_call: NA; v_call: TRBV20-1
cdr3_aa: ASSLRFRRNTEAF; clone_size: once; j_call: TRBJ1-1; d_call: NA; v_call: TRBV28
cdr3_aa: ASSPRADGANVLT; clone_size: NA; j_call: TRBJ2-6; d_call: NA; v_call: TRBV5-1
cdr3_aa: ASSDRLSTDTQY; clone_size: NA; j_call: TRBJ2-3; d_call: NA; v_call: TRBV5-1